A selection of T cell receptor beta chains follows, all from one sample in a study of HIV-infected patients and healthy controls. TCRdb independently ran MiXCR on the 5' RACE reads; one entry per CDR3 protein. The sample records roughly 9,100 distinct CDR3 sequences, approximately 5.3% being singletons. The source material was blood. The receptors were gathered from an adult in good health. Each CDR3 is given with its conserved first and last residue. A D gene is named only where the DNA matches it firmly. Size values are once, few and many counts, or a class for expanded clones, and some rows have none.

>TRBJ2-1|TRBD2|NA|TRBV19
CASSIAGGNNEQFF
TGTGCCAGTAGTATAGCGGGGGGGAACAATGAGCAGTTCTTC
>TRBJ1-2|NA|many|TRBV9
CASSVVSTSGYTF
TGTGCCAGCAGCGTAGTCAGCACGAGCGGCTACACCTTC
>TRBJ2-2|NA|many|TRBV11-2
CASSLVRAGTGELFF
TGTGCCAGCAGCTTAGTAAGGGCAGGGACCGGGGAGCTGTTTTTT
>TRBJ2-7|TRBD2|NA|TRBV7-2
CASSLEWTSGSNRQYF
TGTGCCAGCAGCTTAGAATGGACTAGCGGGAGTAACCGGCAGTACTTC
>TRBJ2-3|TRBD2|medium-sized|TRBV12-3/TRBV12-4
CASSLTSGFGTDTQYF
TGTGCCAGCAGTCTTACTAGCGGGTTTGGCACAGATACGCAGTATTTT
>TRBJ2-7|TRBD2|many|TRBV6-1
CASSDIPGTSGTRQYF
TGTGCCAGCAGTGACATACCGGGGACTAGCGGGACCCGGCAGTACTTC
>TRBJ1-3|NA|medium-sized|TRBV9
CASSVATGLSGNTIYF
TGTGCCAGCAGCGTAGCTACTGGGCTCTCTGGAAACACCATATATTTT
>TRBJ2-5|NA|many|TRBV7-9
CASSPSPRDRDFGLAGGRLF
TGTGCCAGCAGTCCCTCGCCCCGGGACAGGGATTTTGGGCTAGCCGGCGGGAGGCTCTTC
>TRBJ1-2|NA|many|TRBV27
CASSPQTESYGYTF
TGTGCCAGCAGTCCCCAGACAGAGAGCTATGGCTACACCTTC
>TRBJ2-3|NA|NA|TRBV28
CASSFKSTVTDPLTDTQYF
TGTGCCAGCAGTTTTAAGTCGACAGTCACAGATCCCCTGACAGATACGCAGTATTTT
>TRBJ1-4|NA|medium-sized|TRBV7-9
CASSLRTGTAYEKLFF
TGTGCCAGCAGCTTACGCACCGGGACCGCTTATGAAAAACTGTTTTTT
>TRBJ2-2|NA|medium-sized|TRBV7-2
CASSLTREEELFF
TGTGCCAGCAGCCTTACTAGGGAAGAGGAGCTGTTTTTT
>TRBJ1-1|NA|many|TRBV29-1
CSVGAERREAFF
TGCAGCGTAGGGGCTGAGAGACGTGAAGCTTTCTTT
>TRBJ1-5|NA|medium-sized|TRBV2
CASSQDSNQPQHF
TGTGCCAGCAGCCAGGATAGCAATCAGCCCCAGCATTTT
>TRBJ2-1|NA|many|TRBV19
CASSISGNHNEQFF
TGTGCCAGTAGTATTTCGGGTAACCACAATGAGCAGTTCTTC
>TRBJ1-5|NA|few|TRBV6-6
CASSYSPGEREPQHF
TGTGCCAGCAGTTACTCGCCGGGGGAAAGGGAGCCCCAGCATTTT
>TRBJ2-5|NA|NA|TRBV12-3/TRBV12-4
CASSLTGGGETQYF
TGTGCCAGCAGTTTGACGGGGGGCGGCGAGACCCAGTACTTC
>TRBJ2-1|TRBD1|many|TRBV12-3/TRBV12-4
CASSPGQGTYNEQFF
TGTGCCAGCAGTCCCGGACAGGGCACCTACAATGAGCAGTTCTTC
>TRBJ2-1|NA|medium-sized|TRBV29-1
CSVEGGGAHQFF
TGCAGCGTTGAAGGAGGTGGGGCTCACCAGTTCTTC
>TRBJ2-1|TRBD2|many|TRBV5-4
CASSSGLAGGGEQFF
TGTGCCAGCAGCTCGGGACTAGCGGGAGGGGGAGAGCAGTTCTTC
>TRBJ2-7|NA|many|TRBV5-7
CASSLYPRGGGF
TGTGCCAGCAGCTTGTATCCTAGGGGAGGGGGATTC
>TRBJ2-6|NA|medium-sized|TRBV4-1
CASSQDKGIGANVLTF
TGCGCCAGCAGCCAAGACAAGGGAATAGGGGCCAACGTCCTGACTTTC
>TRBJ2-1|TRBD2|medium-sized|TRBV6-5
CASRRTSGSLNEQFF
TGTGCCAGCAGACGGACTAGCGGGAGTCTTAATGAGCAGTTCTTC
>TRBJ2-5|TRBD2|NA|TRBV11-1
CASAELAGKETQYF
TGTGCCAGCGCCGAGCTAGCGGGTAAAGAGACCCAGTACTTC
>TRBJ2-1|NA|many|TRBV7-8
CASSLAHTNEQFF
TGTGCCAGCAGCTTAGCTCACACCAATGAGCAGTTCTTC
>TRBJ1-1|NA|medium-sized|TRBV12-3/TRBV12-4
CASSLSVGDTEAFF
TGTGCCAGCAGTTTGAGTGTGGGGGACACTGAAGCTTTCTTT
>TRBJ2-2|NA|NA|TRBV28
CASSMVLGIAGELFF
TGTGCCAGCTCAATGGTTCTAGGGATCGCCGGGGAGCTGTTTTTT
>TRBJ2-1|NA|medium-sized|TRBV7-2
CASSLSASSYNEQFF
TGTGCCAGCAGCTTATCGGCCAGCTCCTACAATGAGCAGTTCTTC
>TRBJ1-3|NA|medium-sized|TRBV12-3/TRBV12-4
CASSLDTGSGNTIYF
TGTGCCAGCAGTTTAGACACGGGGTCTGGAAACACCATATATTTT
>TRBJ2-3|NA|medium-sized|TRBV10-3
CANVTVTSTDTQYF
TGTGCCAACGTGACGGTCACTAGCACAGATACGCAGTATTTT
>TRBJ1-5|NA|NA|TRBV20-1
CSATTTNQPQHF
TGCAGTGCTACCACTACGAATCAGCCCCAGCATTTT
>TRBJ1-2|TRBD1|many|TRBV5-4
CASAGTANYGYTF
TGTGCCAGTGCCGGGACAGCTAACTATGGCTACACCTTC
>TRBJ2-7|NA|medium-sized|TRBV12-3/TRBV12-4
CASSLRSYEQYF
TGTGCCAGCAGTTTAAGGTCCTACGAGCAGTACTTC
>TRBJ2-1|TRBD2|many|TRBV7-9
CASSGGGLAVYNEQFF
TGTGCCAGCTCGGGCGGGGGACTAGCGGTCTACAATGAGCAGTTCTTC
>TRBJ1-5|NA|many|TRBV7-9
CASSLVGRAQPQHF
TGTGCCAGCAGCTTAGTGGGGAGAGCGCAGCCCCAGCATTTT